The rows below give T cell receptor beta chains drawn from one sample of a study of T cell responses to AZD1222 COVID-19 vaccine. The method was immunoSEQ multiplex PCR; TCRdb's version includes in-frame clones alone and lacks a portion of them. Of roughly 150,000 clones listed, about 90% are singletons. The material sequenced was peripheral blood, taken on day 0 of AZD1222 vaccination. The receptors were gathered from an adult in good health. The CDR3 runs from the conserved cysteine through the conserved F or W. Fields, in order: J gene, clone size, V gene, D gene, CDR3 DNA, CDR3 protein. A D gene is named only where the DNA matches it firmly. Not all rows give a size; the values are once, few, many and, for expanded clones, a class.

TRBJ2-3,NA,TRBV19,TRBD2,TGTGCCAGTAGTATAGTCAGCGGGGGCACAGATACGCAGTATTTT,CASSIVSGGTDTQYF
TRBJ1-1,NA,TRBV11-2,NA,TGTGCCAGCAGCTTTGGGACACCTCGGGACACTGAAGCTTTCTTT,CASSFGTPRDTEAFF
TRBJ2-7,NA,TRBV28,NA,TGTGCCAGCAGTCCAAAGTCTCAGGAGATCAGCTCCTACGAGCAGTACTTC,CASSPKSQEISSYEQYF
TRBJ1-3,NA,TRBV19,TRBD1,TGTGCCAGTAGTCCCTGGACAGGGGGGACTGGAAACACCATATATTTT,CASSPWTGGTGNTIYF
TRBJ2-1,NA,TRBV6-1,TRBD2,TGTGCCAGCAGTGAAGGAGCTAGCGGCTCTGAGCAGTTCTTC,CASSEGASGSEQFF
TRBJ2-3,NA,TRBV25-1,NA,TGTGCCAGCAGTAAGGACCACGGCACAGATACGCAGTATTTT,CASSKDHGTDTQYF
TRBJ2-3,NA,TRBV30,TRBD2,TGTGCCTGGAGTAGCGGACTAGCGGTGATTCATGTCAACAGTAGCACAGATACGCAGTATTTT,CAWSSGLAVIHVNSSTDTQYF
TRBJ1-6,once,TRBV5-1,NA,TGCGCCAGCAGCCCCGACCCCCGGAGCTCCTATAATTCACCCCTCCACTTT,CASSPDPRSSYNSPLHF
TRBJ2-3,once,TRBV5-1,NA,TGCGCCAGCAGCCCGATCCGCACAGATACGCAGTATTTT,CASSPIRTDTQYF
TRBJ1-5,NA,TRBV7-2,TRBD1,TGTGCCAGCAGTTACAGGGGGGAACAGCCCCAGCATTTT,CASSYRGEQPQHF
TRBJ1-2,NA,TRBV12-5,NA,TGTGCTAGTGGTTTGGGGTTAATGGGGAATGGCTACACCTTC,CASGLGLMGNGYTF
TRBJ1-3,NA,TRBV6-6,NA,TGTGCCAGCAGTCCGGAGGCCGCTGGAAACACCATATATTTT,CASSPEAAGNTIYF
TRBJ1-1,NA,TRBV19,NA,TGTGCCAGTAGAGTGGAGGGTTCGAACACTGAAGCTTTCTTT,CASRVEGSNTEAFF